This T cell receptor beta chain was captured in a study of cytomegalovirus exposure and HLA in healthy donors. General observations from the study: TCR beta V- and J-gene trimming was later associated with a missense DCLRE1C variant. Presence/absence analyses treated sequencing depth as roughly uniform across donors. In a later analysis, donors in an Asian-associated ancestry cluster reportedly had fewer N-insertions in productive TCRs than the cohort mean.

Germline assignment: CDR1 WSHSY and CDR2 SAAADI. The CDR3 length is 15 residues. J was trimmed by 6 bases and V by 6 bases; bases with no gene match: 11. This clone was seen a few times. The antigen remains undetermined. In the PCR, 60 Vbeta and 13 Jbeta primers were used. TCRdb's table, derived via immunoSEQ multiplex PCR, lists solely in-frame clones and lacks some. The sample lists under 200,000 clones, nearly 80% occurring once. The chain employs TRBV10-2 and TRBJ1-1; 9 nucleotides line up with TRBD1. Source material: PBMCs. The receptor was derived from a man between 18 and 29 years old in good health and CMV-seropositive. CDR3 nucleotides: TGCGCCAGCAGAGATACCGGGACAGGGATCTCTGAAGCTTTCTTT. Its translation: CASRDTGTGISEAFF.